These T cell receptor beta chains were read from a single sample in a study of vaccination and CD4 T cells after COVID-19. TCRdb used MiXCR to reprocess the PCR reads, holding one entry per CDR3 protein. Of some 21,000 distinct CDR3 sequences in the sample, around 42% were seen once. The antigens for these receptors are not known. The source material was cultured CD4+ T cells from blood. Receptors originate from a human donor with COVID-19. Both conserved end residues are trimmed from each CDR3.

J gene	V gene	CDR3 length	CDR3 protein
TRBJ2-3	TRBV20-1	13	SATPMGGPTDTQY
TRBJ1-2	TRBV12-3/TRBV12-4	10	ASSRTDYGYT
TRBJ1-1	TRBV5-1	11	ASLGDRYTEAF
TRBJ1-1	TRBV19	12	ASSIRTGGNVAF
TRBJ1-1	TRBV18	14	ASSRSQGASNTEAF
TRBJ2-3	TRBV6-1	14	ASSPSSPRRTDTQY
TRBJ1-2	TRBV6-5	13	ASSYSVQAQDGYT
TRBJ1-1	TRBV21-1	16	ASSKETGTGGNIGEAF
TRBJ1-6	TRBV15	14	ATSTPDRGGYSPLH
TRBJ2-5	TRBV20-1	12	SARVPGARETQY
TRBJ2-5	TRBV9	14	ASSAGPGGAQETQY
TRBJ2-1	TRBV19	14	ASSIGWASGNNEQF
TRBJ1-5	TRBV6-1	11	ASMSISNQPQH
TRBJ2-3	TRBV7-8	13	VSSFIRGPTDTQY
TRBJ2-3	TRBV20-1	12	SLVTGAGTDTQY
TRBJ2-1	TRBV11-3	14	ASSLRASGGNNEQF
TRBJ2-5	TRBV7-2	9	ASSIQETQY
TRBJ1-5	TRBV7-2	13	ASSLKMQGNQPQH
TRBJ1-5	TRBV20-1	11	SATRAGNQPRH
TRBJ2-7	TRBV6-1	13	ASRTSLGEAYEQY
TRBJ1-5	TRBV20-1	14	SASYPGEGYVQPQH
TRBJ1-1	TRBV3-1	11	ASSQVVRGEAF
TRBJ1-6	TRBV10-3	17	AIPSNYSSFRSSTSPLH
TRBJ2-2	TRBV2	11	ASTQKNTGELF
TRBJ2-1	TRBV20-1	13	SADRGRGNNNEQF
TRBJ1-5	TRBV11-1	13	ASSSRTGGNQPQH
TRBJ2-5	TRBV7-8	14	ASSLASGVLQETQY
TRBJ1-6	TRBV7-3	11	ASSPMVTSPLH
TRBJ1-5	TRBV2	14	ASRWGTGGFNQPQH
TRBJ2-3	TRBV5-1	14	ASSLGLAGGTDTQY
TRBJ2-2	TRBV2	12	ASSGRARDGELF
TRBJ2-1	TRBV6-1	13	ASSAVSTSPNEQF
TRBJ2-3	TRBV29-1	10	SVSTGTDTQY
TRBJ1-3	TRBV11-2	12	ASSSTRSGNTIY
TRBJ2-3	TRBV2	11	ASSLGLANTQY
TRBJ2-5	TRBV27	11	ASSSTGGETQY
TRBJ2-2	TRBV7-6	14	ASSARSGGGTGELF
TRBJ2-7	TRBV6-1	13	ASNYPLTASYEQY
TRBJ2-5	TRBV29-1	11	SVEVRLSETQY
TRBJ2-3	TRBV20-1	12	SAGVRDYTDTQY
TRBJ1-4	TRBV6-1	12	ATGSRGLYEKLF
TRBJ2-1	TRBV24-1	13	ATSDTNAGVDEQF
TRBJ2-1	TRBV6-5	14	ASSYSFERGGNEQF
TRBJ1-4	TRBV2	10	ASSGEGRKLF
TRBJ1-1	TRBV6-1	10	ATGERQGVAF
TRBJ1-1	TRBV4-3	15	ASSQDWGAGLNTEAF
TRBJ1-1	TRBV10-2	15	ASRARGQVGTNTEAF
TRBJ1-2	TRBV12-3/TRBV12-4	13	ASSLALNRAGGYT
TRBJ2-7	TRBV5-1	12	ASSLAPGPYEQY
TRBJ1-5	TRBV6-1	11	AIGGGAGQPQH